The 27 T cell receptor beta chains presented below share a single source sample, sequenced in a study of T cells after yellow fever vaccination. Each CDR3 protein is one row after TCRdb ran MiXCR on the 5' RACE reads. The sample includes 500,000 to 650,000 distinct CDR3 sequences, around 16% of them seen just once. Sequenced material: PBMCs, taken around 5 days after the first yellow fever vaccination. The receptors originated from a man aged 18 to 30 who received the YFV17D yellow fever vaccine.

V usage is TRBV5-6 and J usage is TRBJ1-1, with 8 bases fitting TRBD1. With V trimmed by 3 bases and J by 1 base, 11 bases remained unmatched. Germline V lookup: CDR1 SGHDT, CDR2 YYEEEE. This CDR3 is 17 amino acids long. In DNA, the CDR3 is TGTGCCAGCAGCTGGACGGGGCAGGGGGCATGGAACACTGAAGCTTTCTTT. Protein sequence: CASSWTGQGAWNTEAFF.

The chain joins TRBV7-3 to TRBJ2-1, with D possibly matching TRBD2 (7 bases). CDR3 length: 15 amino acids. From germline, CDR1 is SGHTA and CDR2 FQGTGA. Trimming removed 1 base from V and 8 bases from J, with 15 bases in between. The chain's CDR3 is CASSLRLGGADEQFF. The DNA of the CDR3 is TGTGCCAGCAGCTTAAGGTTGGGGGGGGCGGATGAGCAGTTCTTC.

This clonotype was detected a few times. The V gene is TRBV7-9, the J gene TRBJ1-2; D ambiguous. Germline V gives CDR1 SEHNR, CDR2 FQNEAQ (reference sequence). The germline V and J ends were trimmed by 5 bases and 4 bases, with 5 bases remaining between them. This CDR3 region has 11 residues. CDR3 sequence: CASSRIYGYTF. The CDR3 coding sequence is TGTGCCAGCAGCCGAATCTATGGCTACACCTTC.

Comment on this clonotype: At one boundary the junction diverges from the germline segment, which might be a read error. The chain couples TRBV6-1 to TRBJ1-4; D not certain. From germline, CDR1 is MNHNS and CDR2 SASEGT. CDR3 length equals 14 residues. The CDR3 DNA reads TGTGCCAGCAGTAAAGCCAAGGAGGGTGAAAAACCGTTTTTT. This codes for CASSKAKEGEKPFF.

The chain joins TRBV4-1 to TRBJ2-7, with 7 bases lining up with TRBD1. CDR1 MGHRA and CDR2 YSYEKL come from the germline V gene. The CDR3 length is 15 residues. The V gene end was trimmed by 1 base and the J gene end by 5 bases; junction bases not matched to a gene: 8. CDR3: CASSQARQGRHEQYF. In DNA form, the CDR3 reads TGCGCCAGCAGCCAAGCTCGACAGGGCCGGCACGAGCAGTACTTC.

V is TRBV12-3 or TRBV12-4 and J is TRBJ2-1; D remains unclear. V was cut by 6 bases and J by 3 bases, with 15 bases left in between. The CDR3 covers 15 residues. The CDR3 region is CASRKSSGVYNEQFF. The CDR3 DNA reads TGTGCCAGCAGGAAGTCCAGTGGGGTCTACAATGAGCAGTTCTTC.

This clonotype has only a few counts. The chain couples TRBV4-3 to TRBJ1-6, with D perhaps matching TRBD1 (5 bases). V lost 1 base and J 10 bases, leaving 20 bases between the germline ends. CDR3 length equals 17 residues. Looked up from germline, CDR1 is LGHNA and CDR2 is YSLEER. The CDR3 nucleotides are TGCGCCAGCAGCCAAGGCCCTATGGACATTCTATACTCACCCCTCCACTTT. This codes for CASSQGPMDILYSPLHF.

Many counts were recorded for this clonotype. V gene TRBV5-1 combines with J gene TRBJ2-3, with unresolved D. Trimming removed 5 bases from V and 0 bases from J, with 10 bases in between. The germline V gene has CDR1 SGHRS and CDR2 YFSETQ. CDR3 length: 14 residues. CDR3 residues: CASSRIGSTDTQYF. The CDR3 DNA sequence: TGCGCCAGCAGTCGGATCGGAAGCACAGATACGCAGTATTTT.

V is TRBV20-1 and J is TRBJ2-5, with unresolved D. Germline CDR1 reads DFQATT; CDR2 reads SNEGSKA (reference sequence). The CDR3 extends over 10 amino acids. V was shortened by 6 bases and J by 3 bases, with 5 bases between the two germline ends. CDR3 coding DNA: TGCAGTGCCCAAGAAGAGACCCAGTACTTC. Translated: CSAQEETQYF.

This clonotype came up many times. The chain has TRBV4-1 and TRBJ2-7, with D hard to call. This CDR3 is 17 amino acids long. With 5 bases removed from V and 5 bases from J, the gap between germline ends came to 25 bases. From germline, CDR1 is MGHRA and CDR2 YSYEKL. CDR3 coding DNA: TGCGCCAGCAGCAACTATCGGGCACGAGGCTCCGGCGACGAGCAGTACTTC. It is translated as CASSNYRARGSGDEQYF.

The V call is TRBV9, the J call TRBJ2-1, with 9 bases matching TRBD2. The CDR3 is made up of 15 amino acids. The junction had 12 bases not matched to a gene; V was cut back by 8 bases and J by 6 bases. CDR1 and CDR2 (germline): SGDLS, YYNGEE. The CDR3 sequence is CASGVGAGGLNEQFF. CDR3 DNA sequence: TGTGCCAGTGGAGTCGGGGCGGGGGGGCTCAATGAGCAGTTCTTC.

This clonotype was picked up one time. V and J are TRBV19 and TRBJ1-1, with D uncertain. Per germline, CDR1 LNHDA and CDR2 SQIVND (reference sequence). Trimming left V 7 bases short and J 7 bases short, with 10 bases between. CDR3 length: 11 amino acids. DNA for the CDR3: TGTGCCAGTAAGTTCGGAGATGAAGCTTTCTTT. It translates to CASKFGDEAFF. The whole variable domain, filled in from reference TRBV19 and TRBJ1-1, reads DGGITQSPKYLFRKEGQNVTLSCEQNLNHDAMYWYRQDPGQGLRLIYYSQIVNDFQKGDIAEGYSVSREKKESFPLTVTSAQKNPTAFYLCASKFGDEAFFGQGTRLTVV.

This clonotype has just a few counts. The chain uses TRBV12-3 or TRBV12-4 and TRBJ2-2; D remains ambiguous. V gave up 4 bases and J gave up 6 bases, with 18 bases separating them. This CDR3 is built from 16 residues. In DNA, the CDR3 is TGTGCCAGCAGTTCTTGGGATCCCAGGCTAGCCGGGGAGCTGTTTTTT. Amino acids: CASSSWDPRLAGELFF.

This clonotype was observed a few times. V usage is TRBV7-8 and J usage is TRBJ2-3; no firm D call. Germline CDR1 and CDR2: SGHVS and FQNEAQ. V lost 7 bases, J lost 2 bases, and 19 bases lay in between. This CDR3 has 16 residues. The CDR3 nucleotides read TGTGCCAGCAAAAATAGTGGGGTCTCCTACACAGATACGCAGTATTTT. Translated, it gives CASKNSGVSYTDTQYF. The whole variable domain, remainder taken from reference TRBV7-8 and TRBJ2-3, is GAGVSQSPRYKVAKRGQDVALRCDPISGHVSLFWYQQALGQGPEFLTYFQNEAQLDKSGLPSDRFFAERPEGSVSTLKIQRTQQEDSAVYLCASKNSGVSYTDTQYFGPGTRLTVL.

The gene calls are TRBV6-6 and TRBJ1-2, with D possibly being TRBD1 (5 bases). Per germline, CDR1 MNHNY and CDR2 SVGAGI (reference sequence). The V end lost 6 bases, the J end lost 8 bases, and 13 bases lay between the germline ends. The CDR3 loop spans 12 amino acids. This CDR3 reads CASRRGLGGYTF. The CDR3 DNA follows: TGTGCCAGCAGAAGGGGACTCGGGGGCTACACCTTC.

V gene TRBV4-1 combines with J gene TRBJ2-3, with D tentatively TRBD1 or TRBD2 (6 bases each). The CDR3 length is 14 residues. Between the trimmed V and J ends, which lost 9 bases and 0 bases, there was a span of 13 bases. Germline CDR1 is MGHRA and CDR2 is YSYEKL. The CDR3 sequence is CASNQGRSTDTQYF. CDR3 sequence (DNA): TGCGCCAGTAACCAGGGGAGGAGCACAGATACGCAGTATTTT.

The chain combines TRBV3-1 with TRBJ2-5; D is perhaps TRBD1 (6 bases). This CDR3 spans 17 amino acids. Trimming removed 1 base at V and 3 bases at J, with 18 bases between. Germline assignment: CDR1 LGHDT and CDR2 YNNKEL (reference sequence). This CDR3 is CASSQVSYRTAEETQYF. DNA for the CDR3: TGTGCCAGCAGCCAAGTTTCATACAGGACAGCCGAAGAGACCCAGTACTTC.

In this sample, this clonotype turned up a few times. V and J are TRBV27 and TRBJ1-1; TRBD1 might be the D (5 bases). CDR1 and CDR2 from the germline V gene are MNHEY and SMNVEV (reference sequence). V was trimmed by 1 base and J by 0 bases, leaving 9 bases between them. There are 15 residues in the CDR3. The CDR3 sequence is CASSLWGTVNTEAFF. The CDR3 DNA follows: TGTGCCAGCAGTTTATGGGGGACGGTGAACACTGAAGCTTTCTTT.

The rearrangement links TRBV5-8 to TRBJ2-7; the match to TRBD1 covers 8 bases. This CDR3 is 16 amino acids long. Looked up from germline, CDR1 is SGHTS and CDR2 is YDEGEE. Trimming removed 3 bases from V and 3 bases from J; junction bases left unmatched: 11. The CDR3 DNA reads as TGTGCCAGCAGCTGGACCCGAGACAGGGGTTACTACGAGCAGTACTTC. Translation gives CASSWTRDRGYYEQYF. Filled out from reference TRBV5-8 and TRBJ2-7, the complete variable domain reads EAGVTQSPTHLIKTRGQQATLRCSPISGHTSVYWYQQALGLGLQFLLWYDEGEERNRGNFPPRFSGRQFPNYSSELNVNALELEDSALYLCASSWTRDRGYYEQYFGPGTRLTVT.

The chain employs TRBV28 and TRBJ2-7; D call uncertain. Germline CDR1 and CDR2: MDHEN and SYDVKM. This CDR3 contains 14 residues. The V and J ends lost 4 bases and 7 bases respectively, with 17 bases between them. CDR3 sequence (DNA): TGTGCCAGCAGTTCCCATCCCGCCTACAGTGAGCAGTACGTC. Protein: CASSSHPAYSEQYV.

This clonotype was counted a few times. This chain joins TRBV6-5 and TRBJ2-1, with 9 bases aligning to TRBD1. The CDR3 covers 15 residues. Germline loops: CDR1 MNHEY, CDR2 SVGAGI. Trimming removed 2 bases from V and 5 bases from J; junction bases left unmatched: 4. The DNA for the CDR3 is TGTGCCAGCAGTTACCAGGGACAGGGCCACAATGAGCAGTTCTTC. It encodes CASSYQGQGHNEQFF.

The rearrangement joins TRBV20-1 to TRBJ1-2; 9 bases agree with TRBD1. Germline assignment: CDR1 DFQATT and CDR2 SNEGSKA (reference sequence). With 4 bases clipped from V and 4 bases from J, the junction kept 7 bases outside the gene matches. The CDR3 sequence is 14 residues long. The CDR3: CSATRDRETYGYTF. The CDR3 DNA sequence: TGCAGTGCTACCCGGGACAGGGAGACCTATGGCTACACCTTC.

On this clonotype: Germline is not matched at one junction end, which may reflect a read error. J is TRBJ1-1 and V is TRBV18; the D gene is possibly TRBD1 (6 bases). The CDR3 has 15 amino acids. Germline V gene lookup returns CDR1 KGHSH and CDR2 LQKENI. As DNA, the CDR3 is TGTGCCAGCTCACCGCGAACAGGGATGAACACTGAAGCTCTCTTT. Amino acids: CASSPRTGMNTEALF.

The J gene is TRBJ2-2, the V gene TRBV6-1; D is perhaps TRBD1 (5 bases). There are 14 residues in the CDR3. Germline V gene sequence: CDR1 MNHNS, CDR2 SASEGT. Trimming shortened V by 3 bases and J by 5 bases, and 10 bases separated the two germline ends. The CDR3 region is CASSDPGRTGELFF. CDR3 bases: TGTGCCAGCAGTGATCCAGGGCGGACCGGGGAGCTGTTTTTT.

As DNA, the CDR3 is TGTGCCAGCAGACTACCTCCTAGCTGGGAGCAGTTCTTC. This encodes CASRLPPSWEQFF. V usage is TRBV6-1 and J usage is TRBJ2-1; D is perhaps TRBD2 (5 bases). Germline V lookup: CDR1 MNHNS, CDR2 SASEGT. Trimming took 6 bases from V and 10 from J, leaving 16 bases between them. CDR3 size: 13 residues.

The chain joins TRBV5-1 to TRBJ2-2, with 8 positions matching TRBD1. Germline CDR1 and CDR2: SGHRS and YFSETQ. There are 14 residues in the CDR3. After removal of 4 bases from V and 4 bases from J, the junction contained 3 bases not matched to a gene. The CDR3 DNA reads TGCGCCAGCAGCGGGACAGGACCCACCGGGGAGCTGTTTTTT. Protein: CASSGTGPTGELFF.

The table lists this clonotype with a few counts. This sequence joins TRBV20-1 and TRBJ1-5; tentatively, D is TRBD1 (6 bases). Germline loops: CDR1 DFQATT, CDR2 SNEGSKA (reference sequence). The CDR3 runs to 19 residues. V was cut by 2 bases and J by 2 bases, with 25 bases left in between. Here the CDR3 reads CSARFVGRGSSVGNQPQHF. CDR3 bases: TGCAGTGCTAGATTCGTCGGCAGGGGTTCATCGGTAGGCAATCAGCCCCAGCATTTT.